This is a list of T cell receptor beta chains from one sample in a study of identical twins. TCRdb called the 5' RACE reads again in MiXCR, with one record for every CDR3 protein. The profile shows roughly 1.6 million distinct CDR3 sequences, around 29% of them singletons. Material: cord blood. The receptors were sampled from a newborn girl in good health. Both conserved end residues are part of each CDR3. The D gene is left open where the match is weak. The size entry is marked missing in some rows and otherwise reads once, few, many or a size class.

- TRBJ2-1 - TRBV2 TGTGCTACTTCGAGGGGATCAAATGAGCAGTTCTTC CATSRGSNEQFF
TRBD1 TRBJ1-2 - TRBV7-9 TGTGCCAGCAGCTTAGCGCGCGACAGGGGCTATACCTATGGCTACACCTTC CASSLARDRGYTYGYTF
- TRBJ2-1 - TRBV20-1 TGCAGTGCTAGAGATCTCGGGGGAGGGGGATACAATGAGCAGTTCTTC CSARDLGGGGYNEQFF
TRBD1 TRBJ2-6 once TRBV2 TGTGCCAGCAGTGAATTAGTCCATTTCGGGACAGTAATAACTGGGGCCAACGTCCTGACTTTC CASSELVHFGTVITGANVLTF
TRBD1 TRBJ2-4 - TRBV6-1 TGTGCCAGCAGTGACCGGGACAGGGACCTTATGGCCAAAAACATTCAGTACTTC CASSDRDRDLMAKNIQYF
TRBD1 TRBJ1-2 once TRBV6-1 TGTGCCAGCAGTGAAGCTACAGGGGGTCTCTATGGCTACACCTTC CASSEATGGLYGYTF
- TRBJ2-1 - TRBV4-2 TGTGCCAGCAGCCTTGGACACAATGAGCGGTTCTTC CASSLGHNERFF
TRBD2 TRBJ2-1 few TRBV20-1 TGCAGTGCTGCGGTACTAGCGGATTACAATGAGCAGTTCTTC CSAAVLADYNEQFF
- TRBJ2-7 - TRBV4-1 TGCGCCAGCAGCCAAGAGGAGCGGAATTACGAGCAGTACTTC CASSQEERNYEQYF
- TRBJ2-7 - TRBV14 TGTGCCAGCAGGGGTAGCGGAGTCCCCTCCTACGAGCAGTACTTC CASRGSGVPSYEQYF
- TRBJ2-4 once TRBV7-8 TGTGCCAGCAGCTTAGCTCCGCCATGGAGGCAGTACTTC CASSLAPPWRQYF
TRBD1 TRBJ2-5 - TRBV5-1 TGCGCCAGCAGCCCCCTTTTAGGGACAGGGGTGTTCAATGAGCAGTACTTC CASSPLLGTGVFNEQYF
- TRBJ2-3 few TRBV20-1 TGCAGTGCAAACAGACAAGGCACAGATACGCAGTATTTT CSANRQGTDTQYF